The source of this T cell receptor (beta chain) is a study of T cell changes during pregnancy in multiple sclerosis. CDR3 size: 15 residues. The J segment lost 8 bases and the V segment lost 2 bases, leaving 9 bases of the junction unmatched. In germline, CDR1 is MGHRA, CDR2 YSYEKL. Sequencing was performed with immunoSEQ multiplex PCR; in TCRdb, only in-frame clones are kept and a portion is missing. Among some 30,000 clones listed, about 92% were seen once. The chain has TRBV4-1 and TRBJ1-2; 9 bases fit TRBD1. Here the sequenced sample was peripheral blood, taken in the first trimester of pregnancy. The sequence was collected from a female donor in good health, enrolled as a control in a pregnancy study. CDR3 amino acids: CASSQHLGQGDGYTF. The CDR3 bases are TGCGCCAGCAGCCAACACTTGGGACAGGGTGACGGCTACACCTTC.